The subject of this entry is one TCR beta chain. The antigen is not known. This record belongs to a study of T cell responses to AZD1222 COVID-19 vaccine. Findings and limits, study-wide: Repertoire samples came only from after the peak T cell response. Females outnumbered males among donors, who were mostly white British; clonal diversity was possibly underestimated. Per reports, nearly half of all spike-specific TCRs target regions that are unmutated in variants. Spike-specific TCR breadth and depth both grew after two AZD1222 doses.

V lost 5 bases to trimming and J lost 2 bases, with 10 bases between them. Germline CDR1 reads SGDLS; CDR2 reads YYNGEE. The CDR3 runs to 13 residues. Libraries were prepared by immunoSEQ multiplex PCR; TCRdb keeps only in-frame clonotypes and omits some of them. The sample shows 80,000 to 90,000 clones, more than 75% of them seen only once. The sequence came from an adult in good health. Sample: peripheral blood, taken on day 0 of MenACWY control vaccination. The chain carries TRBV9 and TRBJ1-1; D remains ambiguous. CDR3 bases: TGTGCCAGCAGTCCAACCTTTAACACTGAAGCTTTCTTT. Translated, it gives CASSPTFNTEAFF.